A single sample gave rise to the 13 T cell receptor beta chains below, sequenced in a study of OX40 agonist ivuxolimab in advanced cancers. Libraries were prepared by immunoSEQ multiplex PCR; TCRdb keeps only in-frame clonotypes and omits some of them. This table has about 50,000 clones, roughly 81% appearing once. Sequenced here: CD4+ or CD8+ T cells sorted from blood, sampled in a trial of the OX40 agonist ivuxolimab. The receptors here all came from an adult with an advanced solid tumor such as melanoma, head and neck, liver or kidney cancer.

V and J are TRBV5-4 and TRBJ1-5, with D perhaps matching TRBD1 (5 bases). The V and J ends lost 2 bases and 2 bases respectively, with 11 bases between them. This CDR3 region has 15 residues. Per the germline V gene, CDR1 is SGHNT and CDR2 is YYREEE (reference sequence). This chain's CDR3 is CASSLYGTRNQPQHF. The CDR3 bases are TGTGCCAGCAGCTTATACGGGACCCGCAATCAGCCCCAGCATTTT.

The gene calls are TRBV29-1 and TRBJ2-7; TRBD2 aligns across 11 bases. The V segment lost 7 bases and the J segment 2 bases; nucleotides outside the gene matches: 4. Germline CDR1 and CDR2: SQVTM and ANQGSEA. The CDR3 extends over 13 amino acids. The DNA of the CDR3 is TGCAGCGCACTAGCGGGAGACGCCTACGAGCAGTACTTC. Its protein is CSALAGDAYEQYF.

The chain carries TRBV7-6 and TRBJ2-7; 11 bases agree with TRBD2. Per the germline V gene, CDR1 is SGHVS and CDR2 is FNYEAQ. V shed 4 bases, J shed 3 bases, and the junction held 5 bases outside the gene matches. The CDR3 has 15 amino acids. CDR3 DNA sequence: TGTGCCAGCAGCTCGCCCCTAGCGGGAGGCTACGAGCAGTACTTC. Translating it yields CASSSPLAGGYEQYF. The full variable domain, its missing parts supplied by reference TRBV7-6 and TRBJ2-7, is GAGVSQSPRYKVTKRGQDVALRCDPISGHVSLYWYRQALGQGPEFLTYFNYEAQQDKSGLPNDRFSAERPEGSISTLTIQRTEQRDSAMYRCASSSPLAGGYEQYFGPGTRLTVT.

The chain has TRBV6-1 and TRBJ1-5; no clear D. There are 15 residues in the CDR3. The germline V gene encodes CDR1 MNHNS and CDR2 SASEGT. Trimming left V 3 bases short and J 5 bases short, with 14 bases between. CDR3 coding DNA: TGTGCCAGCAGTGAGTTGGTCGGCTGGGATCAGCCCCAGCATTTT. The encoded protein is CASSELVGWDQPQHF.

This chain links TRBV18 with TRBJ1-2; 8 bases agree with TRBD1. The CDR3 sequence is 15 residues long. The trim removed 6 bases at V and 12 bases at J, leaving 18 bases unmatched. Germline lookup yields CDR1 KGHSH and CDR2 LQKENI. The CDR3 spells CASSQTPGQEGVDTF. The CDR3 DNA follows: TGTGCCAGCTCGCAGACCCCGGGACAGGAAGGGGTTGACACCTTC. Based on the CDR3 plus reference TRBV18 and TRBJ1-2, the full variable domain is NAGVMQNPRHLVRRRGQEARLRCSPMKGHSHVYWYRQLPEEGLKFMVYLQKENIIDESGMPKERFSAEFPKEGPSILRIQQVVRGDSAAYFCASSQTPGQEGVDTFGSGTRLTVV.

The V call is TRBV5-5, the J call TRBJ1-6, with D uncertain. Germline V CDR1 and CDR2: SGHKS, YYEKEE (reference sequence). The V gene lost 2 bases and the J gene lost 7 bases, with 16 bases spanning the gap. The CDR3 is 16 residues long. The CDR3 reads CASSLSPGGRNSPLHF. The CDR3 nucleotides are TGTGCCAGCAGCTTATCCCCAGGCGGCCGAAATTCACCCCTCCACTTT.

The chain joins TRBV5-3 to TRBJ1-2; no clear D. TRBV5-3 falls under the ORF class, with uncertain function. V lost 4 bases and J 3 bases, leaving 16 bases between the germline ends. The CDR3 extends over 15 amino acids. CDR3 nucleotide sequence: TGTGCCAGAAGCCCCGAGCCGGCCTCCTACTATGGCTACACCTTC. It codes for CARSPEPASYYGYTF.

V usage is TRBV6-5 and J usage is TRBJ2-7; the D gene is possibly TRBD2 (6 bases). Germline V CDR1 and CDR2: MNHEY, SVGAGI. The V gene lost 1 base and the J gene lost 4 bases, with 11 bases spanning the gap. The CDR3 has 14 residues. The DNA for the CDR3 is TGTGCCAGCAGTTACTACGGGAGCGGATACGAGCAGTACTTC. It yields the protein CASSYYGSGYEQYF.

The rearrangement links TRBV18 to TRBJ2-1; D is ambiguous. Germline V CDR1 and CDR2: KGHSH, LQKENI. The V gene lost 8 bases and the J gene lost 2 bases, with 10 bases spanning the gap. The CDR3 totals 13 residues. This CDR3 is CASTQQPYNEQFF. As DNA, the CDR3 is TGTGCCAGCACTCAACAGCCCTACAATGAGCAGTTCTTC.

The V call is TRBV4-3, the J call TRBJ2-3; TRBD2 aligns across 8 bases. V lost 0 bases and J lost 5; bases outside the gene matches: 10. The V gene's germline CDR1 is LGHNA and CDR2 YSLEER. This CDR3 spans 17 amino acids. CDR3 loop: CASSQDVSGKDVDTQYF. CDR3 nucleotide sequence: TGCGCCAGCAGCCAAGATGTTAGCGGGAAGGATGTAGATACGCAGTATTTT.

The chain is built from TRBV5-1 and TRBJ1-4; no reliable D call. The CDR3 is made up of 13 amino acids. In germline, CDR1 is SGHRS, CDR2 YFSETQ. The ends were cut back, 6 bases at V and 7 bases at J, with 13 bases in the middle. The CDR3 DNA follows: TGCGCCAGCATGGACGTGGGCGGTGAAAAACTGTTTTTT. Translating gives CASMDVGGEKLFF.

This rearrangement joins TRBV7-2 to TRBJ2-5; TRBD1 matches 9 bases. The CDR3 consists of 17 residues. Germline V lookup: CDR1 SGHTA, CDR2 FQGNSA. Trimming at V came to 1 base and at J to 5 bases, leaving 11 bases not matched to a gene. The CDR3 DNA reads TGTGCCAGCAGCTTAGTTCCCCCGGGACAGGGTATGGAGACCCAGTACTTC. Translated, it gives CASSLVPPGQGMETQYF. The full variable domain, with the rest looked up from reference TRBV7-2 and TRBJ2-5, is GAGVSQSPSNKVTEKGKDVELRCDPISGHTALYWYRQSLGQGLEFLIYFQGNSAPDKSGLPSDRFSAERTGGSVSTLTIQRTQQEDSAVYLCASSLVPPGQGMETQYFGPGTRLLVL.

The V and J genes are TRBV2 and TRBJ2-7; D might be TRBD2 (6 bases). V was pared by 6 bases and J by 7 bases, with 13 bases between. CDR1 is SNHLY, CDR2 FYNNEI, per germline. This CDR3 comprises 12 residues. CDR3 region: CASRWDSVEQYF. The DNA for the CDR3 is TGTGCCAGCAGGTGGGACTCCGTGGAGCAGTACTTC.